A single sample gave rise to the 16 T cell receptor beta chains below, sequenced in a study of PD-L1 blockade in urothelial cancer. Generated by immunoSEQ multiplex PCR, the TCRdb table keeps only in-frame clones and is missing some. In the table there are 70,000 or so clones, around 84% of which are singletons. The starting material was PBMCs, obtained around atezolizumab (anti-PD-L1) treatment. All receptors derive from a man aged 65 to 79 with urothelial cancer.

The chain links TRBV15 to TRBJ2-1; 13 positions match TRBD2. CDR1 is LNHNV, CDR2 YYDKDF, per germline (reference sequence). Losses at the gene ends were 1 base for V and 2 bases for J; bases not matched to a gene: 8. This CDR3 region has 19 residues. CDR3 coding DNA: TGTGCCACCAGCAGAGTAGGACTAGCGGGAGAAGGGCCCTACAATGAGCAGTTCTTC. The encoded protein is CATSRVGLAGEGPYNEQFF. Filled out from reference TRBV15 and TRBJ2-1, the complete variable domain reads DAMVIQNPRYQVTQFGKPVTLSCSQTLNHNVMYWYQQKSSQAPKLLFHYYDKDFNNEADTPDNFQSRRPNTSFCFLDIRSPGLGDTAMYLCATSRVGLAGEGPYNEQFFGPGTRLTVL.

V and J are TRBV11-1 and TRBJ1-1, with 7 bases fitting TRBD1. From germline, CDR1 is SGHAT and CDR2 FQDESV (reference sequence). The V segment lost 4 bases and the J segment 2 bases; nucleotides outside the gene matches: 7. The CDR3 covers 15 residues. CDR3 sequence reads: CASSSRDSFNTEAFF. In DNA, the CDR3 is TGTGCCAGCAGCTCCCGGGACAGTTTTAACACTGAAGCTTTCTTT.

The rearrangement joins TRBV28 to TRBJ1-2; possibly TRBD1 for D (5 bases). This CDR3 spans 15 amino acids. Germline loops: CDR1 MDHEN, CDR2 SYDVKM. V was cut by 5 bases and J by 4 bases, with 17 bases left in between. CDR3 sequence reads: CASSTLRGFGYGYTF. The DNA for the CDR3 is TGTGCCAGCAGTACCCTGCGGGGCTTTGGCTATGGCTACACCTTC.

V usage is TRBV5-4 and J usage is TRBJ2-7; 10 bases align to TRBD2. Per germline, CDR1 SGHNT and CDR2 YYREEE (reference sequence). J gave up 1 base and V 2 bases, and 9 bases lay outside the gene matches. This CDR3 region has 17 residues. The CDR3 sequence: CASSFRLAGTGSYEQYF. CDR3 in DNA: TGTGCCAGCAGCTTTAGACTAGCGGGTACGGGGTCCTACGAGCAGTACTTC.

The V and J genes are TRBV6-1 and TRBJ2-1, with 10 nucleotides matching TRBD2. The CDR3 contains 15 residues. V was clipped by 5 bases and J by 7 bases; unmatched bases: 8. Per the germline V gene, CDR1 is MNHNS and CDR2 is SASEGT. This CDR3 is CASSKVAGGANEQFF. CDR3 in DNA: TGTGCCAGCAGTAAGGTAGCGGGAGGAGCAAATGAGCAGTTCTTC.

The V call is TRBV28, the J call TRBJ2-1; the match to TRBD2 covers 10 bases. Germline assignment: CDR1 MDHEN and CDR2 SYDVKM. The CDR3 is made up of 17 amino acids. Trimming took 4 bases from V and 5 from J; bases not matched to a gene: 11. Here the CDR3 reads CASSSQILAGSDNEQFF. Written as DNA, the CDR3 is TGTGCCAGCAGTTCACAAATACTAGCGGGGTCGGACAATGAGCAGTTCTTC.

The J gene is TRBJ2-1, the V gene TRBV5-1; TRBD2 aligns across 15 bases. Germline V gene data show CDR1 as SGHRS and CDR2 as YFSETQ. The CDR3 runs to 16 residues. J gave up 14 bases and V 4 bases, and 13 bases lay outside the gene matches. The CDR3 DNA follows: TGCGCCAGCAGCCCCCTGTCCGGGACTAGCGGGGGGCAAGAGTTCTTC. Translated, it gives CASSPLSGTSGGQEFF.

The chain is built from TRBV27 and TRBJ2-3; D might be TRBD2 (5 bases). Germline loops: CDR1 MNHEY, CDR2 SMNVEV (reference sequence). Trimming left V 3 bases short and J 2 bases short, with 9 bases between. CDR3 length equals 14 residues. This CDR3 is CASSFAGVTDTQYF. The CDR3 DNA is TGTGCCAGCAGTTTCGCCGGGGTCACAGATACGCAGTATTTT.

This rearrangement joins TRBV10-1 to TRBJ2-7; 12 nucleotides line up with TRBD2. The CDR3 sequence is 12 residues long. Germline trimming cut 8 bases from V and 7 bases from J; bases unmatched to any gene: 3. The germline V gene has CDR1 WNHNN and CDR2 SYGVQD (reference sequence). The CDR3 loop is CASGLAGGEQYF. The CDR3 DNA sequence: TGCGCCAGCGGGCTAGCGGGAGGGGAGCAGTACTTC.

The chain carries TRBV15 and TRBJ2-1; 14 nucleotides line up with TRBD2. The CDR3 is 17 residues long. The V gene end was trimmed by 3 bases and the J gene end by 1 base; junction bases not matched to a gene: 2. Per the germline V gene, CDR1 is LNHNV and CDR2 is YYDKDF (reference sequence). For the CDR3, the DNA is TGTGCCACCAGCAGGGGGACTAGCGGGGGATCCTACAATGAGCAGTTCTTC. This codes for CATSRGTSGGSYNEQFF.

The CDR3 sequence is CASSLTTGKTEAFF. The CDR3 DNA reads as TGTGCCAGCAGCCTCACCACAGGGAAAACTGAAGCTTTCTTT. The V call is TRBV11-2, the J call TRBJ1-1, with D maybe TRBD1 (6 bases). The CDR3 consists of 14 residues. CDR1 and CDR2 from the germline V gene are SGHAT and FQNNGV. V lost 5 bases, J lost 5 bases, and 15 bases lay in between.

The chain joins TRBV27 to TRBJ2-7; unclear D gene. The V end lost 4 bases, the J end lost 5 bases, and 15 bases lay between the germline ends. CDR1 is MNHEY, CDR2 SMNVEV, per germline (reference sequence). The CDR3 has 14 residues. The CDR3 here is CASSYRPSSDEQYF. DNA for the CDR3: TGTGCCAGCAGTTACAGACCGTCTTCTGACGAGCAGTACTTC.

The chain links TRBV19 to TRBJ2-4, with a possible D match to TRBD1 (6 bases). The CDR3 sequence is 15 residues long. In germline, CDR1 is LNHDA, CDR2 SQIVND (reference sequence). V was clipped by 3 bases and J by 11 bases, with 20 bases between them. CDR3 sequence (DNA): TGTGCCAGTAGTATCCAATCCCGGGACACCCACCTTCAGTACTTC. Translated, it gives CASSIQSRDTHLQYF.

The V call is TRBV5-1, the J call TRBJ1-4; 7 bases are a match to TRBD1. The CDR3 sequence is 15 residues long. Trimming took 3 bases from V and 5 from J; bases not matched to a gene: 7. Germline V gives CDR1 SGHRS, CDR2 YFSETQ. The chain's CDR3 is CASSSTGWGNEKLFF. CDR3 in DNA: TGCGCCAGCAGCTCGACAGGGTGGGGGAATGAAAAACTGTTTTTT.

The chain joins TRBV6-1 to TRBJ2-7, with 9 bases that match TRBD1. Germline assignment: CDR1 MNHNS and CDR2 SASEGT. The length of the CDR3 is 15 residues. Unmatched junction bases numbered 7, after V lost 4 bases and J lost 3 bases. The DNA of the CDR3 is TGTGCCAGCAGTGCTGGGCACAGGGGGCTCTACGAGCAGTACTTC. Translating it yields CASSAGHRGLYEQYF.

The chain links TRBV19 to TRBJ2-7; no clear D. Per germline, CDR1 LNHDA and CDR2 SQIVND (reference sequence). The V end lost 4 bases, the J end lost 1 base, and 11 bases lay between the germline ends. CDR3 length equals 14 residues. The CDR3 reads CASSTTYVSYEQYF. DNA for the CDR3: TGTGCCAGTAGTACCACCTACGTATCCTACGAGCAGTACTTC.